These T cell receptor beta chains were read from a single sample in a study of cytomegalovirus exposure and HLA in healthy donors. TCRdb keeps only in-frame clones here, not all; method: immunoSEQ multiplex PCR. This sample has 95,000 to 150,000 clones, with around two thirds found just once. Sequenced: PBMCs. Receptors originate from a man in his 60s in good health and CMV-seropositive. The CDR3 runs from the conserved cysteine through the conserved F or W. Fields, in order: CDR3 DNA, CDR3 protein, CDR3 length, V gene, J gene, D gene, clone size. A D gene is named only where the DNA matches it firmly. Size is omitted from some rows. Given values are once, few, many or a class for expanded clones.

DNA: TGTGCCAGCAGCTTAGTTCATCGCGGTAGCTACGAGCAGTACTTC; CDR3: CASSLVHRGSYEQYF; length: 15; V: TRBV11-2; J: TRBJ2-7; D: .; size: .
DNA: TGTGCCTGGAGGAACTCGGGACAGGGGTTTGAAAAACTGTTTTTT; CDR3: CAWRNSGQGFEKLFF; length: 15; V: TRBV30; J: TRBJ1-4; D: TRBD1; size: .
DNA: TGTGCCAGCAGCCTGGACAGGGCGAGCACAGATACGCAGTATTTT; CDR3: CASSLDRASTDTQYF; length: 15; V: TRBV2; J: TRBJ2-3; D: TRBD1; size: .
DNA: TGCGCCAGGCTCAATTCCCTTCTAAACACTGAAGCTTTCTTT; CDR3: CARLNSLLNTEAFF; length: 14; V: TRBV5-1; J: TRBJ1-1; D: .; size: once
DNA: TGTGCCACCAGCAGAGATTTTTGGGCAGGCCCTCAGCCCCAGCATTTT; CDR3: CATSRDFWAGPQPQHF; length: 16; V: TRBV15; J: TRBJ1-5; D: .; size: .
DNA: TGTGCCAGCAGTTACCTAGCGGGGGGCACAGATACGCAGTATTTT; CDR3: CASSYLAGGTDTQYF; length: 15; V: TRBV27; J: TRBJ2-3; D: TRBD2; size: .
DNA: TGTGCCAGCAGCTATAGCGCAACTAATGAAAAACTGTTTTTT; CDR3: CASSYSATNEKLFF; length: 14; V: TRBV11-2; J: TRBJ1-4; D: .; size: .
DNA: TGTGCCAGCTCACCCAGACAGGCCTTCTCTGGAAACACCATATATTTT; CDR3: CASSPRQAFSGNTIYF; length: 16; V: TRBV18; J: TRBJ1-3; D: .; size: .
DNA: TGTGCCAGCAGCTCATCAATGGGACACAAGAACACTGAAGCTTTCTTT; CDR3: CASSSSMGHKNTEAFF; length: 16; V: TRBV11-3; J: TRBJ1-1; D: .; size: .
DNA: TGTGCCAGCAGTAAGCAGGGGTCCCGGGCCTACGAGCAGTACTTC; CDR3: CASSKQGSRAYEQYF; length: 15; V: TRBV27; J: TRBJ2-7; D: .; size: .
DNA: TGTGCCAGCAGCTTAGGAGTCGCGGTGAACACTGAAGCTTTCTTT; CDR3: CASSLGVAVNTEAFF; length: 15; V: TRBV7-9; J: TRBJ1-1; D: .; size: .
DNA: TGTGCCAGCGGTACGGACAGATTGAACACTGAAGCTTTCTTT; CDR3: CASGTDRLNTEAFF; length: 14; V: TRBV27; J: TRBJ1-1; D: .; size: .
DNA: TGCGCCAGCAGCTCCGGACTAGCGGGGGGGAATGAGCAGTTCTTC; CDR3: CASSSGLAGGNEQFF; length: 15; V: TRBV5-1; J: TRBJ2-1; D: TRBD2; size: .
DNA: TGCGCCAGCAGCCCCACGGGACTAGCGGGGGACTTTATATACGAGCAGTACTTC; CDR3: CASSPTGLAGDFIYEQYF; length: 18; V: TRBV4-1; J: TRBJ2-7; D: TRBD2; size: .
DNA: TGTGCCAGCAGTCAACAGGGGACCGGCTACACCTTC; CDR3: CASSQQGTGYTF; length: 12; V: TRBV6-5; J: TRBJ1-2; D: TRBD1; size: .
DNA: TGTGCCAGCAGCTTGCAGGGTACGGATACGCAGTATTTT; CDR3: CASSLQGTDTQYF; length: 13; V: TRBV5-4; J: TRBJ2-3; D: .; size: .
DNA: TGTGCCAGTCTTCTACGATGGGGCAGCTCTAGGTCACCCCTCCACTTT; CDR3: CASLLRWGSSRSPLHF; length: 16; V: TRBV6-6; J: TRBJ1-6; D: .; size: few
DNA: TGCGCCAGCAGCGACGGACTAGCGGGACCCACAGATACGCAGTATTTT; CDR3: CASSDGLAGPTDTQYF; length: 16; V: TRBV5-1; J: TRBJ2-3; D: TRBD2; size: .
DNA: TGTGCCAGCAGTGAAGGGGTAGGGCGGGGGGACACAGATACGCAGTATTTT; CDR3: CASSEGVGRGDTDTQYF; length: 17; V: TRBV6-1; J: TRBJ2-3; D: TRBD2; size: .
DNA: TGCGCCAGCAGGGGGGCAGGGGGCGCGTTGGACTATGGCTACACCTTC; CDR3: CASRGAGGALDYGYTF; length: 16; V: TRBV4-1; J: TRBJ1-2; D: TRBD1; size: .
DNA: TGTGCCAGCAGGTCAGGTTTCCTGGGCTATGGCTACACCTTC; CDR3: CASRSGFLGYGYTF; length: 14; V: TRBV5-5; J: TRBJ1-2; D: .; size: once
DNA: TGCGCCAGCAGCCCGGGGCGGTCTAGCGGGGGTATTTTCCAAGAGACCCAGTACTTC; CDR3: CASSPGRSSGGIFQETQYF; length: 19; V: TRBV5-1; J: TRBJ2-5; D: TRBD2; size: .
DNA: TGTGCCAGCAGCTTGTATAGTTTGCAGCCCCAGCATTTT; CDR3: CASSLYSLQPQHF; length: 13; V: TRBV5-6; J: TRBJ1-5; D: .; size: .